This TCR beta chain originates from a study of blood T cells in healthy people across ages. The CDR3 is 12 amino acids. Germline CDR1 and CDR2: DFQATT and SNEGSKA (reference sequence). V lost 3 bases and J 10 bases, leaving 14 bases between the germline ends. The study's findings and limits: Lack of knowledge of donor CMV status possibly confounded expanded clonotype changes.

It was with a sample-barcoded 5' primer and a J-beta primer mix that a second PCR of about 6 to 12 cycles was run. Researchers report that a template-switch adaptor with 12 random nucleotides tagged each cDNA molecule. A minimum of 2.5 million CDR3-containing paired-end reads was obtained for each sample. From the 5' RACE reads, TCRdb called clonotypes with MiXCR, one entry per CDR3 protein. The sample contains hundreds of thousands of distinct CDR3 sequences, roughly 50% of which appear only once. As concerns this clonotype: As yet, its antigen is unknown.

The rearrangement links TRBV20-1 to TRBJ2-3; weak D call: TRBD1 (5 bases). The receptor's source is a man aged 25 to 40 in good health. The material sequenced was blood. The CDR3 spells CSARIPGRSQYF. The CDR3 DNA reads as TGCAGTGCTAGGATCCCAGGGCGGTCGCAGTATTTT.